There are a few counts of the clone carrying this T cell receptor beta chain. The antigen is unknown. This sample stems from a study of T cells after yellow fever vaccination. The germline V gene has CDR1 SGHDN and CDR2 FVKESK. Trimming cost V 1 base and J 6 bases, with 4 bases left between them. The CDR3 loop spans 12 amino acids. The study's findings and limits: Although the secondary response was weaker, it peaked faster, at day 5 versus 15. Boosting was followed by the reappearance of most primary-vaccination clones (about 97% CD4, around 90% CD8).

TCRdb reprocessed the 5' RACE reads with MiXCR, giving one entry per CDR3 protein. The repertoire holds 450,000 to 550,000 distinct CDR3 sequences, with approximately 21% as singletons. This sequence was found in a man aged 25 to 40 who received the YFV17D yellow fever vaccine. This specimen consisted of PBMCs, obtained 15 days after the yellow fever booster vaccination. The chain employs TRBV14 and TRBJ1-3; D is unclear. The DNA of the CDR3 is TGTGCCAGCAGCCAAGTCCCAAACACCATATATTTT. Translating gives CASSQVPNTIYF.